The next 28 T cell receptor beta chains were all read from a single sample in a study of a mutant IDH1 vaccine in newly diagnosed glioma. The time point is: week 35, safety follow-up. The vaccine gave 300 ug of a 20-mer mutant IDH1 peptide subcutaneously per dose. Their specific antigens are unknown. Profiled with immunoSEQ multiplex PCR; TCRdb holds only in-frame clones, not every one. Here the sample spans tens of thousands of clones, roughly nine tenths being singletons. The specimen comprised PBMCs, sampled from a glioma patient whose treatment included an IDH1 peptide vaccine. The origin of the receptors is a man between 40 and 49 years old with glioma.

The genes are TRBV7-9 and TRBJ1-4; 11 nucleotides agree with TRBD1. J gave up 7 bases and V 5 bases, and 12 bases lay outside the gene matches. CDR3 length: 17 amino acids. The germline gives CDR1 SEHNR, CDR2 FQNEAQ (reference sequence). The CDR3 coding sequence is TGTGCCAGCAGCCCATACTCACTGGACAGGGGGCTTGAAAAACTGTTTTTT. It translates to CASSPYSLDRGLEKLFF. Supplemented by reference TRBV7-9 and TRBJ1-4, the full variable domain reads DTGVSQNPRHKITKRGQNVTFRCDPISEHNRLYWYRQTLGQGPEFLTYFQNEAQLEKSRLLSDRFSAERPKGSFSTLEIQRTEQGDSAMYLCASSPYSLDRGLEKLFFGSGTQLSVL.

The V call is TRBV6-1, the J call TRBJ1-2; the D is unclear. The CDR3 has 14 amino acids. Looked up from germline, CDR1 is MNHNS and CDR2 is SASEGT. V was shortened by 2 bases and J by 3 bases, with 10 bases between the two germline ends. The CDR3 DNA follows: TGTGCCAGCAGTGAATCGGGTAGGGACTATGGCTACACCTTC. Translation: CASSESGRDYGYTF.

The chain is built from TRBV5-6 and TRBJ1-5; TRBD1 might be the D (6 bases). V shed 4 bases and J shed 1 base, with 9 bases lying between them. Germline V gives CDR1 SGHDT, CDR2 YYEEEE. This CDR3 has 14 amino acids. CDR3 residues: CASSLQGSNQPQHF. The CDR3 region has the DNA TGTGCCAGCAGCCTCCAGGGGAGCAATCAGCCCCAGCATTTT.

This chain links TRBV7-9 with TRBJ1-1; possible D gene TRBD1, 5 bases. Germline V lookup: CDR1 SEHNR, CDR2 FQNEAQ (reference sequence). This CDR3 contains 15 residues. Trimming took off 5 bases at V and 1 base at J, with 14 bases between the two ends. In DNA form, the CDR3 reads TGTGCCAGCAGCCCGAGACAGAGGGGGAACACTGAAGCTTTCTTT. It translates to CASSPRQRGNTEAFF.

The chain uses TRBV4-1 and TRBJ2-2; D uncertain. The V end was cut by 3 bases, the J end by 6 bases, with 14 bases between. The CDR3 has 15 residues. The germline V gene has CDR1 MGHRA and CDR2 YSYEKL. CDR3 sequence: CASSQPWASAGELFF. The CDR3 DNA reads as TGCGCCAGCAGCCAGCCCTGGGCGAGCGCCGGGGAGCTGTTTTTT.

This rearrangement joins TRBV6-5 to TRBJ2-2, with TRBD1 as a possible D gene (6 bases). Germline CDR1 reads MNHEY; CDR2 reads SVGAGI. V lost 5 bases and J lost 0, with 7 bases in between. CDR3 size: 14 residues. The CDR3 sequence is CASSDRTNTGELFF. The CDR3 DNA sequence: TGTGCCAGCAGTGACAGGACGAACACCGGGGAGCTGTTTTTT.

CDR3 nucleotides: TGTGCCAGCAGTTACGCTGGCACTGAAGAGACCCAGTACTTC. Protein product: CASSYAGTEETQYF. The chain has TRBV6-5 and TRBJ2-5; D uncertain. The germline V gene has CDR1 MNHEY and CDR2 SVGAGI. This CDR3 spans 14 amino acids. The germline V and J ends were trimmed by 2 bases and 3 bases, with 10 bases remaining between them.

The rearrangement joins TRBV6-1 to TRBJ1-5; no definite D call. Germline loops: CDR1 MNHNS, CDR2 SASEGT. V was clipped by 2 bases and J by 6 bases, with 8 bases between them. The CDR3 is 13 amino acids. CDR3: CASSENAGQPQHF. CDR3 coding DNA: TGTGCCAGCAGTGAAAATGCCGGTCAGCCCCAGCATTTT.

The chain couples TRBV30 to TRBJ2-1, with D unclear. The CDR3 is 13 amino acids. Germline CDR1 is GTSNPN and CDR2 is SVGIG (reference sequence). Between the trimmed V and J ends, which lost 0 bases and 8 bases, there was a span of 11 bases. The CDR3 region has the DNA TGTGCCTGGAGTGTGATACCCCGGCATGAGCAGTTCTTC. This encodes CAWSVIPRHEQFF.

Only one count was recorded for this clone. This CDR3 is CASSERLAGELSAKNIQYF. The CDR3 DNA reads as TGTGCCAGCAGTGAAAGACTAGCGGGTGAACTCTCCGCCAAAAACATTCAGTACTTC. The chain links TRBV6-1 to TRBJ2-4; 10 nucleotides align to TRBD2. The CDR3 consists of 19 residues. The V gene's germline CDR1 is MNHNS and CDR2 SASEGT. The V gene end was trimmed by 2 bases and the J gene end by 1 base; junction bases not matched to a gene: 11.

V usage is TRBV10-1 and J usage is TRBJ2-2; D is ambiguous. The length of the CDR3 is 13 residues. Looked up from germline, CDR1 is WNHNN and CDR2 is SYGVQD (reference sequence). Trimming removed 2 bases from V and 3 bases from J, with 4 bases in between. The CDR3 here is CASSEPYTGELFF. CDR3 nucleotide sequence: TGCGCCAGCAGTGAGCCGTACACCGGGGAGCTGTTTTTT.

In its sample, this clone was seen once. The CDR3 DNA is TGCAGCGTCCCCTCTTTTAGCTTAGAGACCCAGTACTTC. It translates to CSVPSFSLETQYF. The chain links TRBV29-1 to TRBJ2-5, with no clear D. The CDR3 runs 13 residues. V was shortened by 6 bases and J by 4 bases, with 15 bases between the two germline ends. Germline V CDR1 and CDR2: SQVTM, ANQGSEA.

This chain joins TRBV11-2 and TRBJ1-2; possible D gene TRBD1, 6 bases. Trimming removed 3 bases from V and 8 bases from J, with 13 bases in between. The CDR3 length is 13 residues. Germline V gene sequence: CDR1 SGHAT, CDR2 FQNNGV. CDR3 DNA sequence: TGTGCCAGCAGCTTGTCACAGGGAGGCGGCTACACCTTC. Its translation is CASSLSQGGGYTF.

V gene TRBV5-1 combines with J gene TRBJ1-1, with unresolved D. Trimming pared 0 bases from V and 3 bases from J, leaving 9 bases between. The CDR3 extends over 14 amino acids. The germline gives CDR1 SGHRS, CDR2 YFSETQ. The chain's CDR3 is CASSLVGAHTEAFF. The CDR3 DNA is TGCGCCAGCAGCTTGGTTGGAGCTCACACTGAAGCTTTCTTT.

The chain carries TRBV5-1 and TRBJ2-4; TRBD1 might be the D (5 bases). Germline lookup yields CDR1 SGHRS and CDR2 YFSETQ. V lost 0 bases and J 0 bases, leaving 13 bases between the germline ends. The length of the CDR3 is 17 residues. CDR3 protein: CASSLVGHIEAKNIQYF. DNA for the CDR3: TGCGCCAGCAGCTTGGTAGGACATATAGAAGCCAAAAACATTCAGTACTTC.

V and J are TRBV4-1 and TRBJ2-1, with 8 bases lining up with TRBD2. Germline V gives CDR1 MGHRA, CDR2 YSYEKL. CDR3 length equals 15 residues. Trimming at V came to 1 base and at J to 8 bases, leaving 7 bases not matched to a gene. CDR3 residues: CASSQGGGPYYEQFF. CDR3 DNA: TGCGCCAGCAGCCAAGGCGGGGGGCCCTATTATGAGCAGTTCTTC.

In its sample, this clone was seen once. The CDR3 DNA is TGTGCTAGTGGTTTGGGGACAGATAAAGCTTTCTTT. Protein sequence: CASGLGTDKAFF. This chain joins TRBV12-5 and TRBJ1-1; TRBD1 is a possible D gene (6 bases). Trimming shortened V by 1 base and J by 9 bases, and 9 bases separated the two germline ends. Germline CDR1 is LGHNT and CDR2 is FRNRAP. CDR3 size: 12 residues.

V is TRBV7-9 and J is TRBJ2-6; D not resolved. Trimming shortened V by 5 bases and J by 3 bases, and 11 bases separated the two germline ends. The length of the CDR3 is 15 residues. Per germline, CDR1 SEHNR and CDR2 FQNEAQ (reference sequence). CDR3 sequence reads: CASSPFAGGANVLTF. The CDR3 nucleotides read TGTGCCAGCAGCCCGTTCGCTGGTGGGGCCAACGTCCTGACTTTC.

This chain connects TRBV2 to TRBJ2-4; D is possibly TRBD1 or TRBD2 (5 bases each). Germline values: CDR1 SNHLY, CDR2 FYNNEI. The CDR3 totals 14 residues. V gave up 5 bases and J gave up 9 bases, with 17 bases separating them. The DNA of the CDR3 is TGTGCCAGCAGTCTGAGCCGGGGCATCGGCATTCAGTACTTC. This codes for CASSLSRGIGIQYF.

The rearrangement uses TRBV5-1 and TRBJ1-3, with 11 bases matching TRBD1. Germline V gene sequence: CDR1 SGHRS, CDR2 YFSETQ. This CDR3 contains 17 residues. J gave up 0 bases and V 7 bases, and 9 bases lay outside the gene matches. The CDR3 loop is CASSPGTGGFSGNTIYF. The CDR3, as DNA: TGCGCCAGCTCTCCCGGGACAGGGGGTTTCTCTGGAAACACCATATATTTT.

The genes are TRBV29-1 and TRBJ2-5, with D possibly called TRBD1 or TRBD2 (6 bases each). Between the trimmed V and J ends, which lost 2 bases and 3 bases, there was a span of 13 bases. CDR1 and CDR2 (germline): SQVTM, ANQGSEA. CDR3 size: 14 residues. CDR3: CSVERGLGEETQYF. In nucleotides, the CDR3 is TGCAGCGTTGAACGGGGGCTGGGGGAAGAGACCCAGTACTTC.

This sequence joins TRBV4-1 and TRBJ2-4, with 12 bases fitting TRBD2. J was trimmed by 4 bases and V by 1 base; bases with no gene match: 11. Germline V CDR1 and CDR2: MGHRA, YSYEKL. The CDR3 spans 19 residues. This chain's CDR3 is CASSQGASGGAPLKNIQYF. The DNA of the CDR3 is TGCGCCAGCAGCCAAGGGGCTAGCGGGGGGGCACCACTAAAAAACATTCAGTACTTC.

This chain links TRBV7-9 with TRBJ2-3, with D unclear. In germline, CDR1 is SEHNR, CDR2 FQNEAQ (reference sequence). V was clipped by 5 bases and J by 0 bases, with 9 bases between them. This CDR3 comprises 14 residues. The chain's CDR3 is CASSLSLSTDTQYF. As DNA, the CDR3 is TGTGCCAGCAGCCTCTCTTTAAGCACAGATACGCAGTATTTT.

This chain uses TRBV4-1 with TRBJ1-5, with 10 bases that match TRBD1. The V segment lost 1 base and the J segment 4 bases; nucleotides outside the gene matches: 4. CDR1 and CDR2 from the germline V gene are MGHRA and YSYEKL. The CDR3 runs to 16 residues. CDR3 amino acids: CASSQAGQGRNQPQHF. The CDR3 region has the DNA TGCGCCAGCAGCCAAGCGGGACAGGGGCGGAATCAGCCCCAGCATTTT.

CDR3 sequence (DNA): TGTGCCAGCAGCTTAGGAGGGCAGGAGGGGGAGACCCAGTACTTC. Its translation is CASSLGGQEGETQYF. The chain recombines TRBV11-3 with TRBJ2-5, with D perhaps matching TRBD2 (6 bases). Germline CDR1 is SGHNT and CDR2 is YENEEA. Trimming took off 1 base at V and 5 bases at J, with 14 bases between the two ends. The length of the CDR3 is 15 residues. Variable domain in full (rest from reference TRBV11-3 and TRBJ2-5): EAGVVQSPRYKIIEKKQPVAFWCNPISGHNTLYWYLQNLGQGPELLIRYENEEAVDDSQLPKDRFSAERLKGVDSTLKIQPAELGDSAVYLCASSLGGQEGETQYFGPGTRLLVL.

The V gene is TRBV2, the J gene TRBJ1-2, with D uncertain. The CDR3 spans 12 residues. CDR1 and CDR2 (germline): SNHLY, FYNNEI. V lost 2 bases and J lost 4, with 5 bases in between. CDR3 nucleotide sequence: TGTGCCAGCAGTGAACGCGCCTATGGCTACACCTTC. Protein sequence: CASSERAYGYTF.

J is TRBJ2-5 and V is TRBV28; D is undetermined. The CDR3 spans 12 residues. V lost 5 bases and J 2 bases, leaving 6 bases between the germline ends. Germline CDR1 and CDR2: MDHEN and SYDVKM. The CDR3 DNA follows: TGTGCCAGCAGTATTACACAAGAGACCCAGTACTTC. This codes for CASSITQETQYF. The full variable domain, rest sourced from reference TRBV28 and TRBJ2-5, is DVKVTQSSRYLVKRTGEKVFLECVQDMDHENMFWYRQDPGLGLRLIYFSYDVKMKEKGDIPEGYSVSREKKERFSLILESASTNQTSMYLCASSITQETQYFGPGTRLLVL.

Written as DNA, the CDR3 is TGTGCCAGCAGCTTACATTCTTCTGCAGGGTTAAACTATGGCTACACCTTC. The encoded protein is CASSLHSSAGLNYGYTF. The gene calls are TRBV7-2 and TRBJ1-2; perhaps TRBD1 as D (5 bases). Germline V gives CDR1 SGHTA, CDR2 FQGNSA. The CDR3 spans 17 residues. The V and J ends lost 2 bases and 2 bases respectively, with 18 bases between them.